Presented here are 21 T cell receptor beta chains from one specimen sequenced in a study of T cell changes during pregnancy in multiple sclerosis (dated by TCRdb to about 2019). The library was generated by the immunoSEQ multiplex PCR assay. As stored in TCRdb, this immuneACCESS dataset retains in-frame rearrangements with V and J assigned. A fraction of the clones does not appear; measured against another copy, unresolved V genes explain less than half of the discrepancy, and the remainder lacks a known reason. This sample gives around 130,000 clones in total; approximately 96% of them show up just once. The ten largest clones add up to roughly 0.45% of the sample. Sequencing was performed on peripheral blood, taken after pregnancy. These receptors originate from a female donor with multiple sclerosis, enrolled in a pregnancy study.

The gene calls are TRBV6-5 and TRBJ1-2, with D tentatively TRBD1 (5 bases). The germline CDR1 and CDR2 sequences are MNHEY and SVGAGI. The CDR3 totals 13 residues. V lost 10 bases and J lost 5, with 17 bases in between. The chain's CDR3 is CATTRVGGYGYTF. The CDR3, as DNA: TGTGCCACCACCCGGGTCGGGGGATATGGCTACACCTTC.

V gene TRBV6-4 combines with J gene TRBJ1-2, with TRBD1 matching over 9 bases. There are 16 residues in the CDR3. The junction had 7 bases not matched to a gene; V was cut back by 5 bases and J by 0 bases. Germline loops: CDR1 MRHNA, CDR2 SNTAGT. This CDR3 reads CASSLTGGAPNYGYTF. The DNA for the CDR3 is TGTGCCAGCAGTCTTACAGGGGGCGCCCCTAACTATGGCTACACCTTC.

This clone occurred once. The rearrangement links TRBV19 to TRBJ2-7, with TRBD1 matching 9 bases. Trimming cost V 5 bases and J 5 bases; bases outside gene matches: 7. This CDR3 comprises 14 residues. The germline gives CDR1 LNHDA, CDR2 SQIVND (reference sequence). The CDR3 DNA sequence: TGTGCCAGTAGTGTCACAGGGGGCTTCCACGAGCAGTACTTC. This encodes CASSVTGGFHEQYF.

The chain employs TRBV4-2 and TRBJ2-7, with 7 bases identical to TRBD2. This CDR3 is built from 15 residues. The V gene end was trimmed by 1 base and the J gene end by 1 base; junction bases not matched to a gene: 4. Germline CDR1 is LGHNA and CDR2 is YNFKEQ. In nucleotides, the CDR3 is TGTGCCAGCAGCCAAGTACCTAGCGGTTCCTACGAGCAGTACTTC. It yields the protein CASSQVPSGSYEQYF.

The chain joins TRBV9 to TRBJ2-7; D is uncertain. Looked up from germline, CDR1 is SGDLS and CDR2 is YYNGEE. The germline V and J ends were trimmed by 0 bases and 1 base, with 5 bases remaining between them. The length of the CDR3 is 13 residues. The CDR3 DNA reads as TGTGCCAGCAGCGTAGTCCCTTCCTACGAGCAGTACTTC. Translating it yields CASSVVPSYEQYF.

DNA for the CDR3: TGTGCCATCAGCGCGGACAGCCTCTCAAGCTATGGCTACACCTTC. Translating gives CAISADSLSSYGYTF. The rearrangement links TRBV10-3 to TRBJ1-2; a weak D match, TRBD1 (6 bases). The CDR3 consists of 15 residues. Germline V gene sequence: CDR1 ENHRY, CDR2 SYGVKD. V was shortened by 6 bases and J by 4 bases, with 18 bases between the two germline ends.

The chain combines TRBV7-2 with TRBJ2-1, with D possibly being TRBD2 (6 bases). V was clipped by 6 bases and J by 4 bases, with 16 bases between them. There are 15 residues in the CDR3. Germline V gives CDR1 SGHTA, CDR2 FQGNSA. CDR3 amino acids: CASSRPGLGYNEQFF. CDR3 coding DNA: TGTGCCAGCAGTCGACCGGGACTGGGTTACAATGAGCAGTTCTTC. Together with reference TRBV7-2 and TRBJ2-1, the CDR3 gives the full variable domain: GAGVSQSPSNKVTEKGKDVELRCDPISGHTALYWYRQSLGQGLEFLIYFQGNSAPDKSGLPSDRFSAERTGGSVSTLTIQRTQQEDSAVYLCASSRPGLGYNEQFFGPGTRLTVL.

The rearrangement joins TRBV12-5 to TRBJ1-1; D ambiguous. Trimming took 8 bases from V and 0 from J, leaving 7 bases between them. Germline values: CDR1 LGHNT, CDR2 FRNRAP. The length of the CDR3 is 12 residues. The CDR3 here is CASTGMNTEAFF. CDR3 nucleotides: TGTGCTAGTACGGGGATGAACACTGAAGCTTTCTTT.

The V call is TRBV2, the J call TRBJ2-4, with a possible D match to TRBD1 (5 bases). Germline V CDR1 and CDR2: SNHLY, FYNNEI. The CDR3 contains 14 residues. V lost 7 bases and J 3 bases, leaving 13 bases between the germline ends. DNA for the CDR3: TGTGCCAGCACCCCAGGGATCGGCAAAAACATTCAGTACTTC. As protein: CASTPGIGKNIQYF.

In the case of this clone: The sample carries other DNA sequences with the same CDR3. CDR3 in DNA: TGCAGCGTTGAAAGGGGCTACGAGCAGTACTTC. This sequence encodes CSVERGYEQYF. The rearrangement links TRBV29-1 to TRBJ2-7; D possibly corresponds to TRBD1 (5 bases). The CDR3 has 11 residues. With 2 bases removed from V and 3 bases from J, the gap between germline ends came to 5 bases. CDR1 and CDR2 from the germline V gene are SQVTM and ANQGSEA.

The chain joins TRBV14 to TRBJ2-5, with a possible D match to TRBD1 (5 bases). V gave up 1 base and J gave up 7 bases, with 16 bases separating them. Germline V lookup: CDR1 SGHDN, CDR2 FVKESK. The CDR3 extends over 15 amino acids. CDR3 coding DNA: TGTGCCAGCAGCCAAGGTGACAGACCAAAGGGGACCCAGTACTTC. Translating gives CASSQGDRPKGTQYF.

The chain employs TRBV7-9 and TRBJ2-7; 9 positions agree with TRBD2. CDR3 size: 17 residues. V shed 5 bases, J shed 5 bases, and the junction held 16 bases outside the gene matches. Germline lookup yields CDR1 SEHNR and CDR2 FQNEAQ (reference sequence). In DNA, the CDR3 is TGTGCCAGCAGCCCCGAGGCGGTGCGGGAGGGCCGGGACGAGCAGTACTTC. It translates to CASSPEAVREGRDEQYF.

V gene TRBV4-2 combines with J gene TRBJ2-2; the D gene is possibly TRBD1 (6 bases). The V end was cut by 10 bases, the J end by 4 bases, with 13 bases between. The germline gives CDR1 LGHNA, CDR2 YNFKEQ. The CDR3 has 13 residues. The CDR3 loop reads CAISTGRTGELFF. Here the CDR3 DNA reads TGTGCCATATCGACAGGACGCACCGGGGAGCTGTTTTTT.

The chain employs TRBV7-9 and TRBJ2-1, with unresolved D. Germline CDR1 is SEHNR and CDR2 is FQNEAQ (reference sequence). The V end lost 4 bases, the J end lost 9 bases, and 13 bases lay between the germline ends. The CDR3 extends over 13 amino acids. The CDR3 loop is CASSSRDSGEQFF. Here the CDR3 DNA reads TGTGCCAGCAGCTCCCGCGATTCCGGTGAGCAGTTCTTC.

The chain has TRBV28 and TRBJ2-2; the match to TRBD2 covers 12 bases. J was trimmed by 5 bases and V by 3 bases; bases with no gene match: 4. Germline V gene sequence: CDR1 MDHEN, CDR2 SYDVKM. The CDR3 covers 16 residues. The CDR3 spells CASSFVGLAGTGELFF. The CDR3 coding sequence is TGTGCCAGCAGTTTTGTCGGACTAGCGGGAACCGGGGAGCTGTTTTTT.

The chain employs TRBV11-1 and TRBJ2-1; 8 positions agree with TRBD2. CDR1 is SGHAT and CDR2 is FQDESV in the germline V gene (reference sequence). J lost 5 bases, V lost 1 base, and 10 bases had no gene match. The CDR3 totals 17 residues. The CDR3 DNA follows: TGTGCCAGCAGCTTAGGGAGCTCTAGCGGGTCCCACAATGAGCAGTTCTTC. Residues: CASSLGSSSGSHNEQFF. The variable domain in full, completed from reference TRBV11-1 and TRBJ2-1, reads EAEVAQSPRYKITEKSQAVAFWCDPISGHATLYWYRQILGQGPELLVQFQDESVVDDSQLPKDRFSAERLKGVDSTLKIQPAELGDSAMYLCASSLGSSSGSHNEQFFGPGTRLTVL.

DNA of the CDR3: TGTGCCAGCGTTGGACTAGCGGGAGTGTGGGGCTACGAGCAGTACTTC. It specifies CASVGLAGVWGYEQYF. The chain uses TRBV27 and TRBJ2-7; 13 bases fit TRBD2. The V gene end was trimmed by 8 bases and the J gene end by 3 bases; junction bases not matched to a gene: 10. The length of the CDR3 is 16 residues. Germline CDR1 MNHEY, CDR2 SMNVEV (reference sequence).

The chain has TRBV19 and TRBJ1-5; D is perhaps TRBD1 (5 bases). V was shortened by 5 bases and J by 4 bases, with 18 bases between the two germline ends. In germline, CDR1 is LNHDA, CDR2 SQIVND (reference sequence). This CDR3 spans 16 amino acids. The CDR3 DNA is TGTGCCAGTAGTCAGCGGGCGGGGCCGGGTAATCAGCCCCAGCATTTT. Translated: CASSQRAGPGNQPQHF.

The chain is built from TRBV6-5 and TRBJ1-2; TRBD1 is a possible D gene (5 bases). The CDR3 totals 14 residues. Germline V gene data show CDR1 as MNHEY and CDR2 as SVGAGI. Deletions cut 6 bases from V and 4 bases from J, with 15 bases between. The CDR3 reads CASRTEGQFYGYTF. The CDR3 bases are TGTGCCAGCAGAACCGAAGGACAATTCTATGGCTACACCTTC.

On this clone itself: Other DNA sequences in the sample encode the same CDR3. The J gene is TRBJ1-2, the V gene TRBV7-9; D is ambiguous. Trimming removed 5 bases from V and 3 bases from J, with 19 bases in between. Germline CDR1 and CDR2: SEHNR and FQNEAQ (reference sequence). The CDR3 sequence is 16 residues long. The CDR3 nucleotides are TGTGCCAGCAGCCCGTCGGGAGGGCGAATAGACTATGGCTACACCTTC. This encodes CASSPSGGRIDYGYTF.

The V and J genes are TRBV7-2 and TRBJ1-5, with a weak D call TRBD1 (6 bases). The germline V gene encodes CDR1 SGHTA and CDR2 FQGNSA. The CDR3 consists of 14 residues. V gave up 0 bases and J gave up 4 bases, with 7 bases separating them. The CDR3 coding sequence is TGTGCCAGCAGCTTAGCAGGGGGAAATCAGCCCCAGCATTTT. This sequence encodes CASSLAGGNQPQHF.